This T cell receptor (beta chain) was sequenced in a study of identical twins. Study-wide findings and caveats: In drawing conclusions, the study used cross-sectional statistical analysis and did not follow the same donors.

This clonotype was counted ten times or more. The antigen is undetermined. Everyone who gave samples was a healthy Caucasian. TCRdb called the 5' RACE reads again in MiXCR, with one record for every CDR3 protein. The data show approximately 300,000 distinct CDR3 sequences, 7.5% to 9.5% seen once. The same sample was also used in a study of yellow fever vaccine responses in identical twins. That investigation notes: It has been reported that, in twins, the vaccine T cell response seemed partly convergent and partly personalized.

Input material: CD8+ T cells sorted from blood. The sequence was collected from a woman younger than 30 in good health.

The CDR3 DNA reads TGTGCCAGCAGCCTAGGGCGGGACTATGGCTACACCTTC. Its translation is CASSLGRDYGYTF. The chain carries TRBV12-3 or TRBV12-4 and TRBJ1-2; unclear D gene. V gave up 6 bases and J gave up 3 bases, with 11 bases separating them. The CDR3 loop spans 13 amino acids.